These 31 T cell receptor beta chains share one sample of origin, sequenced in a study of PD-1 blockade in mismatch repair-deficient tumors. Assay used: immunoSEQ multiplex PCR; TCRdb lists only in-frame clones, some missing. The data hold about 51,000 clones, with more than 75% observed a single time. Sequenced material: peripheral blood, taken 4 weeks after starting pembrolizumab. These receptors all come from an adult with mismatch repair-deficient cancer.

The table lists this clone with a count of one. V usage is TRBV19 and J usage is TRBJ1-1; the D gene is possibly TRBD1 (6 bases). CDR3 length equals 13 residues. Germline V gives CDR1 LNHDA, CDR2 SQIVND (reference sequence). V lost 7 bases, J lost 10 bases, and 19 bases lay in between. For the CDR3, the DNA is TGTGCCAGTAACTTCCCGACACAGGGTCGAGCTTTCTTT. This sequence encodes CASNFPTQGRAFF.

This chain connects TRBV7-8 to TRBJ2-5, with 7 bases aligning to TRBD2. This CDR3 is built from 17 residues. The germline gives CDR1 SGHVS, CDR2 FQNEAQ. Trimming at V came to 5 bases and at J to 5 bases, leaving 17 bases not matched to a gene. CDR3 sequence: CASSRMGSREWEETQYF. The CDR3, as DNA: TGTGCCAGCAGCCGAATGGGGTCGCGGGAGTGGGAGGAGACCCAGTACTTC.

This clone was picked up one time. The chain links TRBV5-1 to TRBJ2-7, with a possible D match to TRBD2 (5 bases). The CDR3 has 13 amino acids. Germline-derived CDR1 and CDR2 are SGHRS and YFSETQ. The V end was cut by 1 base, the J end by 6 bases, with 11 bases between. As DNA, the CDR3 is TGCGCCAGCAGCTTGTCTAGCTTAGGCGAGCAGTACTTC. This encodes CASSLSSLGEQYF.

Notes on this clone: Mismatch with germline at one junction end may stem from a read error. CDR3 coding DNA: TGTGCCAACAGTGACTCGGGGACTACCTTCAATGAGCAGTTCTTC. Protein: CANSDSGTTFNEQFF. J is TRBJ2-1 and V is TRBV6-4, with 7 bases that match TRBD2. Germline V CDR1 and CDR2: MRHNA, SNTAGT. This CDR3 is built from 15 residues.

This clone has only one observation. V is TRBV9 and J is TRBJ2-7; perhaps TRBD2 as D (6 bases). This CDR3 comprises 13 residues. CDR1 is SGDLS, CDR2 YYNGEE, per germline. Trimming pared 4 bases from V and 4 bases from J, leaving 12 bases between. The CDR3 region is CASSPRDFYEQYF. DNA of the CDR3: TGTGCCAGCAGCCCCAGGGACTTTTACGAGCAGTACTTC.

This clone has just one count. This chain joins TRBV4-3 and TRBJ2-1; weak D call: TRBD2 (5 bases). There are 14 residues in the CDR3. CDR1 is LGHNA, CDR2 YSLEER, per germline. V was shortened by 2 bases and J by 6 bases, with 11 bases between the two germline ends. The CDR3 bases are TGCGCCAGCAGCCAAACTAGGGATGGCAATGAGCAGTTCTTC. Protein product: CASSQTRDGNEQFF.

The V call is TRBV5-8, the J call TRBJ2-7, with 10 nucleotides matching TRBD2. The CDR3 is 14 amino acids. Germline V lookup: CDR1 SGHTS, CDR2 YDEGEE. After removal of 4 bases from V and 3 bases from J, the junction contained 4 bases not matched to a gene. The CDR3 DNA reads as TGTGCCAGCAGCCCGACTAGCGGGCTCTACGAGCAGTACTTC. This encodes CASSPTSGLYEQYF. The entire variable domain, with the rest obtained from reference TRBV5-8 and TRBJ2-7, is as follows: EAGVTQSPTHLIKTRGQQATLRCSPISGHTSVYWYQQALGLGLQFLLWYDEGEERNRGNFPPRFSGRQFPNYSSELNVNALELEDSALYLCASSPTSGLYEQYFGPGTRLTVT.

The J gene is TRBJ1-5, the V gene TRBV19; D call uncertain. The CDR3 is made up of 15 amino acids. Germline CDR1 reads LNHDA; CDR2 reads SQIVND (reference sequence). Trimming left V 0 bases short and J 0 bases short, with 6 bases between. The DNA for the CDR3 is TGTGCCAGTAGTATAGATTCGGTTAGCAATCAGCCCCAGCATTTT. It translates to CASSIDSVSNQPQHF.

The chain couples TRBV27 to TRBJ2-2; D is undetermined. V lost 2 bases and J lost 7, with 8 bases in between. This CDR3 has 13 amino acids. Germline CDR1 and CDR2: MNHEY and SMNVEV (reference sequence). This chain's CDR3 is CASSLRGFGELFF. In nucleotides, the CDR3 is TGTGCCAGCAGTTTAAGAGGTTTCGGGGAGCTGTTTTTT.

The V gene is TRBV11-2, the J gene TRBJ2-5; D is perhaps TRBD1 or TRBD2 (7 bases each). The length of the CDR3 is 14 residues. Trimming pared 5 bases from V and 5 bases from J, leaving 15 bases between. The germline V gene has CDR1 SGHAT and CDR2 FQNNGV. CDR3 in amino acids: CASSAGGVGETQYF. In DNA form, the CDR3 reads TGTGCCAGCAGCGCAGGGGGGGTCGGGGAGACCCAGTACTTC.

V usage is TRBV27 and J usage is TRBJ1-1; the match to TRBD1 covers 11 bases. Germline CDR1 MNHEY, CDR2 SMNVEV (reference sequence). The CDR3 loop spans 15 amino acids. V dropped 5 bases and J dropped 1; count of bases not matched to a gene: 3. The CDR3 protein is CASSEDRGPNTEAFF. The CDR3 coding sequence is TGTGCCAGCAGTGAGGACAGGGGGCCGAACACTGAAGCTTTCTTT.

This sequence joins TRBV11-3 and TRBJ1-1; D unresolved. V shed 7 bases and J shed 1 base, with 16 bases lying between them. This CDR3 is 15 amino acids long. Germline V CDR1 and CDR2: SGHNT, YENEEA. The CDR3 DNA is TGTGCCAGCAAACGCTTCCAGCTGTCGAACACTGAAGCTTTCTTT. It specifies CASKRFQLSNTEAFF.

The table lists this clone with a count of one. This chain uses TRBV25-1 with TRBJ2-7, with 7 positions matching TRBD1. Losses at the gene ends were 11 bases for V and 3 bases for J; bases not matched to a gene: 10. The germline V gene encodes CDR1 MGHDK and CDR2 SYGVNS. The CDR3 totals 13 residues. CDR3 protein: CAPGTDGHYEQYF. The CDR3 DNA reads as TGTGCCCCAGGGACAGACGGTCACTACGAGCAGTACTTC.

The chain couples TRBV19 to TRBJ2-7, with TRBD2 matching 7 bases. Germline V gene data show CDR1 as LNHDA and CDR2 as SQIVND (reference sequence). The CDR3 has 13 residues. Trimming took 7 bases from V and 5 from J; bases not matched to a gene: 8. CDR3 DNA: TGTGCCAGTAACCCTGGCGGGAGCAACGAGCAGTACTTC. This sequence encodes CASNPGGSNEQYF.

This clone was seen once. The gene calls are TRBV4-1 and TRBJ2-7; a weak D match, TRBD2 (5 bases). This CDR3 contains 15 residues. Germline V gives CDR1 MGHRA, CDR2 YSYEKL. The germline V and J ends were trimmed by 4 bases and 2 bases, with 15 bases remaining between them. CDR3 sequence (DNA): TGCGCCAGCAGCCGAGCGGCACGAGACACCTACGAGCAGTACTTC. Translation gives CASSRAARDTYEQYF.

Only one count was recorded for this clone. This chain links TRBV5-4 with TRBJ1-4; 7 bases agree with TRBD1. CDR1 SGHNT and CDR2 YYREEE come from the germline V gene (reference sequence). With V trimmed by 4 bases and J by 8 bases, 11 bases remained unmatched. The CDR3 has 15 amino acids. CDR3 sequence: CASSEGAGETEKLFF. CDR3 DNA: TGTGCCAGCAGCGAGGGGGCGGGTGAGACAGAAAAACTGTTTTTT.

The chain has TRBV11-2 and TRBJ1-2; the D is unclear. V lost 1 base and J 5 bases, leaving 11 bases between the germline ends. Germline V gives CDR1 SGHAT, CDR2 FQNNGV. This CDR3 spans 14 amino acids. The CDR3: CASSLVSAEYGYTF. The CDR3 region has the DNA TGTGCCAGCAGCTTAGTGTCGGCGGAATATGGCTACACCTTC.

The CDR3 region has the DNA TGTGCCTGTAGGACAGACTCGGGTGAAGCTTTCTTT. It specifies CACRTDSGEAFF. The chain recombines TRBV30 with TRBJ1-1; D is perhaps TRBD1 (6 bases). CDR3 length: 12 residues. Trimming removed 6 bases at V and 7 bases at J, with 15 bases between. Germline-derived CDR1 and CDR2 are GTSNPN and SVGIG (reference sequence).

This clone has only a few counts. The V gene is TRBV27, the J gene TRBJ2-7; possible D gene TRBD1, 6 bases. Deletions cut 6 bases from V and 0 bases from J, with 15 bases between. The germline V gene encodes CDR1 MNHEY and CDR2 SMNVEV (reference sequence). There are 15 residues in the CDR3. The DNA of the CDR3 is TGTGCCAGCAGCTTCGGACCGGGACACTCCTACGAGCAGTACTTC. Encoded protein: CASSFGPGHSYEQYF.

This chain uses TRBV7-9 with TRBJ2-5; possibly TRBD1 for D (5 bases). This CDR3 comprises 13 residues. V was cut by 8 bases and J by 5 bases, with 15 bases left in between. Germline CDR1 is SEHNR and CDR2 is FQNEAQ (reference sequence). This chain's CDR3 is CASRRRGEETQYF. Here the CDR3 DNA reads TGTGCCAGCCGCCGTAGGGGCGAGGAGACCCAGTACTTC.

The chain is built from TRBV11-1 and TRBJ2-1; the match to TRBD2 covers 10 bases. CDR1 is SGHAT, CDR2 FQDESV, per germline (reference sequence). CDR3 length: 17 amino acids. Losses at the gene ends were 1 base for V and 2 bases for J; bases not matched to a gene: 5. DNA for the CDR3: TGTGCCAGCAGCTTAGATTCTAGCGGGAGTCCCTACAATGAGCAGTTCTTC. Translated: CASSLDSSGSPYNEQFF.

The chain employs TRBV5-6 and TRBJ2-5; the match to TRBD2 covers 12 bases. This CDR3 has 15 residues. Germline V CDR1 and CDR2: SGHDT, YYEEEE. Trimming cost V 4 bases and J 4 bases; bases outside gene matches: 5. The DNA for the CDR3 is TGTGCCAGCAGCGCCGGGACTAGCGGGCGAGAGACCCAGTACTTC. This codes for CASSAGTSGRETQYF.

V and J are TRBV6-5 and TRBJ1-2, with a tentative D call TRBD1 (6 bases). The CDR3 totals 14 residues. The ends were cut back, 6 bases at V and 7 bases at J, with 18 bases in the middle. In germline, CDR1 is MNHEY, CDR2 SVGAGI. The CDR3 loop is CASRLTSGAAGYTF. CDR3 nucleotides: TGTGCCAGCAGACTCACCTCAGGGGCGGCTGGCTACACCTTC.

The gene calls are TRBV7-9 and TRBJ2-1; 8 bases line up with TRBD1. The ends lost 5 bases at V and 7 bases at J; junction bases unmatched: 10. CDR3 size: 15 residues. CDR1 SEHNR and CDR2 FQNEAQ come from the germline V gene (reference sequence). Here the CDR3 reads CASSHTERQGNEQFF. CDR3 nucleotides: TGTGCCAGCAGCCACACCGAAAGACAGGGGAATGAGCAGTTCTTC. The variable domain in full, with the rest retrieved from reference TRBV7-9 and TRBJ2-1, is DTGVSQNPRHKITKRGQNVTFRCDPISEHNRLYWYRQTLGQGPEFLTYFQNEAQLEKSRLLSDRFSAERPKGSFSTLEIQRTEQGDSAMYLCASSHTERQGNEQFFGPGTRLTVL.

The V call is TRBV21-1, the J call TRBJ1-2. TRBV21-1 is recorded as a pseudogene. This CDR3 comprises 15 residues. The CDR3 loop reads CASSKWPGGGYGYTF. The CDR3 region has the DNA TGTGCCAGCAGCAAATGGCCGGGGGGAGGCTATGGCTACACCTTC.

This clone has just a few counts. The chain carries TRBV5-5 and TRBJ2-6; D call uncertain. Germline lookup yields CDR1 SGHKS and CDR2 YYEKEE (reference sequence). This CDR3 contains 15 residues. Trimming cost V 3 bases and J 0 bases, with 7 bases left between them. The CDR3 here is CASSSRISGANVLTF. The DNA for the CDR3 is TGTGCCAGCAGCTCAAGGATCTCTGGGGCCAACGTCCTGACTTTC.

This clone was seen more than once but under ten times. The CDR3 DNA follows: TGTGCCAGCAGCCACACATGGACGGGAGAGAGGGACACTGAAGCTTTCTTT. Translation gives CASSHTWTGERDTEAFF. This sequence joins TRBV7-9 and TRBJ1-1; D unclear. Trimming stripped 5 bases from V and 3 bases from J, with 22 bases between. The germline V gene encodes CDR1 SEHNR and CDR2 FQNEAQ (reference sequence). The CDR3 covers 17 residues.

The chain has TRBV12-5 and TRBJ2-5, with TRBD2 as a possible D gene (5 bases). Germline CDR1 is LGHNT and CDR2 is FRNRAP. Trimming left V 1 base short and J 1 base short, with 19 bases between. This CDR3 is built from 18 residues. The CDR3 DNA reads TGTGCTAGTGGTTTGGCCCCCAAGAGCGAGCGGAGCCAAGAGACCCAGTACTTC. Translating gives CASGLAPKSERSQETQYF. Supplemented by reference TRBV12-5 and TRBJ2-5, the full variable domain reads DARVTQTPRHKVTEMGQEVTMRCQPILGHNTVFWYRQTMMQGLELLAYFRNRAPLDDSGMPKDRFSAEMPDATLATLKIQPSEPRDSAVYFCASGLAPKSERSQETQYFGPGTRLLVL.

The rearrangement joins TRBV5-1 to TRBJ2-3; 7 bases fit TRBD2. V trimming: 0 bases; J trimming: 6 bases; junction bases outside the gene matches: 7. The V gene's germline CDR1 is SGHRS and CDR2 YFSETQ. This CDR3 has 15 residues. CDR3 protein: CASSLGVGGPDTQYF. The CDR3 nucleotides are TGCGCCAGCAGCTTGGGGGTGGGAGGGCCGGATACGCAGTATTTT.

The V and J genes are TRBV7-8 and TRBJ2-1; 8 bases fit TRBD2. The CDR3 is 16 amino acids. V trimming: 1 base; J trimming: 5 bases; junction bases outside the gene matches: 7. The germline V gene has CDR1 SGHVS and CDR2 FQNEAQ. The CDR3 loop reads CASSLDPGGYNNEQFF. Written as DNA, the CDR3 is TGTGCCAGCAGCTTAGATCCGGGAGGGTACAACAATGAGCAGTTCTTC.

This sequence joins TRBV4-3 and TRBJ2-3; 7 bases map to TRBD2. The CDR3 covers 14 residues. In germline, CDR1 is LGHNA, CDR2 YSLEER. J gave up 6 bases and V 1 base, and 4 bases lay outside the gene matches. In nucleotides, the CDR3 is TGCGCCAGCAGCCAAGCGACTAGCATGGATACGCAGTATTTT. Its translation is CASSQATSMDTQYF.